This TCR beta chain was sequenced in a study of blood T cell repertoires in COVID-19. Background on the study: T cells, B-cell-depleted T cells, or PBMCs supplied cDNA or gDNA.

Original analysis: It was from reference gene primer amplification that nucleated cell counts were estimated. Clones were sequenced by immunoSEQ multiplex PCR, and TCRdb holds only the in-frame ones, with some missing. V and J calls and clone size follow that table, whereas D and trimming were derived from the DNA. The repertoire holds more than 100,000 clones, with approximately 86% as singletons. This CDR3 spans 14 amino acids. CDR1 and CDR2 from the germline V gene are SGHRS and YFSETQ. V dropped 4 bases and J dropped 15; count of bases not matched to a gene: 14. This chain connects TRBV5-1 to TRBJ2-1; 9 bases agree with TRBD2. The receptor comes from a human donor in a cohort sampled during active COVID-19. Sequencing used peripheral blood. CDR3 DNA sequence: TGCGCCAGCAGCCAGGACGCGGGAGGGCAGCGGGTGTTCTTC. It translates to CASSQDAGGQRVFF.